This T cell receptor (beta chain) was identified in a study of Graves' ophthalmopathy and Graves' hyperthyroidism. For the study at large: Investigators collected peripheral blood at initial diagnosis, before any treatment was given. Study findings and constraints: Most expanded clonotypes from thyroid (those above 0.001 frequency) were also found in blood.

In its sample, this clonotype was seen many times. As yet, its antigen is unknown. The J segment lost 7 bases and the V segment lost 9 bases, leaving 13 bases of the junction unmatched. CDR1 is MNHEY, CDR2 SVGAGI, per germline. This CDR3 region has 15 residues. Transcripts of RNA were the source for amplifying TCR beta CDR3 regions. Second-round multiplex PCR came after a first-round RT-PCR that employed HTBI primers. MiXCR, run by TCRdb on the multiplex PCR reads, gives a single entry per CDR3 protein. The data show 300,000 to 450,000 distinct CDR3 sequences, roughly 15% seen once. Other autoimmune diseases, uncontrolled infections, pregnancy or lactation led to the exclusion of patients.

The sequence was obtained from an adult woman with stable Graves' hyperthyroidism. The sample comprised peripheral blood. The chain carries TRBV6-5 and TRBJ2-7, with 12 bases aligning to TRBD2. Here the CDR3 reads CASETSGSPLGEQYF. The CDR3 nucleotides read TGTGCCAGTGAGACTAGCGGGAGCCCTCTGGGTGAGCAGTACTTC.